Following are 19 T cell receptor beta chains from one sample sequenced in a study of response to subunit inactivated influenza vaccine. TCRdb independently ran MiXCR on the RT-PCR reads; one entry per CDR3 protein. Of roughly 500,000 distinct CDR3 sequences listed, approximately 24% are singletons. These data were also reused for a study on T cells expressing NK-cell markers. That work contributes: UMI-tagged 5'RACE template switching yielded the TCR beta cDNA.

The sample was CD4+ T cells sorted from PBMCs, taken about 12 days after vaccination. These receptors were collected from a man aged 45-60 years who received an inactivated influenza vaccine.

Remarks on this clonotype: Germline is not matched at one junction end, which may reflect a read error. The V call is TRBV7-2, the J call TRBJ1-3; maybe TRBD1 (5 bases). The CDR3 loop spans 16 amino acids. Germline V gives CDR1 SGHTA, CDR2 FQGNSA. CDR3 loop: CASILGDPGSGNTIYF. DNA of the CDR3: TGTGCCAGCATCTTAGGGGACCCAGGCTCTGGAAACACCATATATTTT.

The chain joins TRBV28 to TRBJ2-7; D remains ambiguous. CDR3 length equals 12 residues. Germline assignment: CDR1 MDHEN and CDR2 SYDVKM. Trimming left V 4 bases short and J 0 bases short, with 4 bases between. CDR3 coding DNA: TGTGCCAGCAGTTGGAGCTCCTACGAGCAGTACTTC. Protein sequence: CASSWSSYEQYF.

This clonotype was seen a few times. The genes are TRBV5-1 and TRBJ1-1; D gene ambiguous. V gave up 1 base and J gave up 3 bases, with 10 bases separating them. The CDR3 extends over 14 amino acids. The V gene's germline CDR1 is SGHRS and CDR2 YFSETQ. CDR3 region: CASSLYGRHTEAFF. DNA of the CDR3: TGCGCCAGCAGCTTGTACGGGAGGCACACTGAAGCTTTCTTT.

This clonotype was seen a few times. The chain joins TRBV5-1 to TRBJ2-2; 8 bases are shared with TRBD1. Losses at the gene ends were 0 bases for V and 6 bases for J; bases not matched to a gene: 4. The CDR3 loop spans 15 amino acids. From germline, CDR1 is SGHRS and CDR2 YFSETQ. In nucleotides, the CDR3 is TGCGCCAGCAGCTTGGTGGACAGGGAGTCCGGGGAGCTGTTTTTT. Its protein product is CASSLVDRESGELFF.

This clonotype was counted between two and nine times. This chain connects TRBV5-1 to TRBJ2-3, with D maybe TRBD2 (6 bases). V lost 0 bases and J 0 bases, leaving 14 bases between the germline ends. The CDR3 spans 17 residues. CDR1 is SGHRS, CDR2 YFSETQ, per germline. The DNA for the CDR3 is TGCGCCAGCAGCTTGGCCCTGGGGGGACCTAGCACAGATACGCAGTATTTT. Translated: CASSLALGGPSTDTQYF.

This clonotype was seen a few times. The rearrangement joins TRBV20-1 to TRBJ2-3; no definite D call. V shed 6 bases and J shed 2 bases, with 12 bases lying between them. Germline CDR1 reads DFQATT; CDR2 reads SNEGSKA (reference sequence). This CDR3 is built from 13 residues. In DNA, the CDR3 is TGCAGTGCCCCTCGGACCCCCACAGATACGCAGTATTTT. Residues: CSAPRTPTDTQYF.

The chain has TRBV11-3 and TRBJ2-1, with D perhaps assigned TRBD1 or TRBD2 (6 bases each). This CDR3 spans 11 amino acids. Germline V gene data show CDR1 as SGHNT and CDR2 as YENEEA. The V and J ends lost 11 bases and 7 bases respectively, with 12 bases between them. In DNA, the CDR3 is TGTGCCCCTAAAGGGGGGAATGAGCAGTTCTTC. Its protein product is CAPKGGNEQFF.

The V gene is TRBV5-1, the J gene TRBJ1-4, with unresolved D. The CDR3 contains 14 residues. Germline lookup yields CDR1 SGHRS and CDR2 YFSETQ. Trimming shortened V by 4 bases and J by 0 bases, and 7 bases separated the two germline ends. The CDR3 reads CASSRNPTNEKLFF. The DNA for the CDR3 is TGCGCCAGCAGCCGAAACCCAACTAATGAAAAACTGTTTTTT.

The chain uses TRBV28 and TRBJ2-7, with D perhaps assigned TRBD1 or TRBD2 (6 bases each). The germline gives CDR1 MDHEN, CDR2 SYDVKM. Trimming stripped 6 bases from V and 4 bases from J, with 13 bases between. This CDR3 is built from 13 residues. In DNA form, the CDR3 reads TGTGCCAGCAGGACCGGGGGCGGGTACGAGCAGTACTTC. This translates into CASRTGGGYEQYF.

This clonotype was counted a few times. The chain recombines TRBV5-1 with TRBJ1-3, with 7 bases lining up with TRBD1. V was pared by 4 bases and J by 2 bases, with 6 bases of the junction left unmatched. The CDR3 contains 15 residues. The germline V gene encodes CDR1 SGHRS and CDR2 YFSETQ. Here the CDR3 reads CASSKDRAAGNTIYF. The CDR3 DNA follows: TGCGCCAGCAGCAAAGACAGGGCAGCTGGAAACACCATATATTTT.

The chain joins TRBV29-1 to TRBJ2-7; D remains unclear. The V gene's germline CDR1 is SQVTM and CDR2 ANQGSEA. The ends were cut back, 7 bases at V and 1 base at J, with 8 bases in the middle. This CDR3 is 11 amino acids long. CDR3 sequence (DNA): TGCAGCGCTTCCACGTCCTACGAGCAGTACTTC. Translation: CSASTSYEQYF.

This clonotype was counted only a few times. The chain is built from TRBV3-1 and TRBJ2-5, with D tentatively TRBD2 (5 bases). Per the germline V gene, CDR1 is LGHDT and CDR2 is YNNKEL (reference sequence). Between the trimmed V and J ends, which lost 4 bases and 5 bases, there was a span of 11 bases. The CDR3 extends over 13 amino acids. The DNA of the CDR3 is TGTGCCAGCAGCCTCCTGCAGCGGGAGACCCAGTACTTC. It encodes CASSLLQRETQYF.

This chain uses TRBV7-2 with TRBJ1-4; TRBD1 agrees at 9 bases. With V trimmed by 1 base and J by 7 bases, 10 bases remained unmatched. Germline V lookup: CDR1 SGHTA, CDR2 FQGNSA. This CDR3 comprises 17 residues. The CDR3 loop reads CASSLVPGQGSVEKLFF. The CDR3 DNA reads as TGTGCCAGCAGCTTAGTCCCGGGACAGGGTAGTGTTGAAAAACTGTTTTTT.

This clonotype has just one count. The chain recombines TRBV3-1 with TRBJ1-1; 7 nucleotides line up with TRBD1. CDR3 length: 15 residues. Germline trimming cut 4 bases from V and 0 bases from J; bases unmatched to any gene: 5. The germline V gene has CDR1 LGHDT and CDR2 YNNKEL (reference sequence). The CDR3 sequence is CASSPRTGVNTEAFF. The CDR3 DNA reads TGTGCCAGCAGCCCAAGGACAGGCGTGAACACTGAAGCTTTCTTT.

The chain links TRBV5-1 to TRBJ2-1; 7 bases agree with TRBD2. V was clipped by 0 bases and J by 4 bases; unmatched bases: 4. There are 15 residues in the CDR3. The germline CDR1 and CDR2 sequences are SGHRS and YFSETQ. The CDR3 reads CASSLGVAGYNEQFF. CDR3 DNA: TGCGCCAGCAGCTTGGGGGTAGCGGGTTACAATGAGCAGTTCTTC. The full variable domain, with the rest looked up from reference TRBV5-1 and TRBJ2-1, is KAGVTQTPRYLIKTRGQQVTLSCSPISGHRSVSWYQQTPGQGLQFLFEYFSETQRNKGNFPGRFSGRQFSNSRSEMNVSTLELGDSALYLCASSLGVAGYNEQFFGPGTRLTVL.

This clonotype occurred a few times. Here the CDR3 reads CASSYSGGRDQPQHF. DNA of the CDR3: TGTGCCAGCAGTTACTCGGGTGGGAGGGATCAGCCCCAGCATTTT. V usage is TRBV6-2 or TRBV6-3 and J usage is TRBJ1-5; D uncertain. The CDR3 covers 15 residues. Germline V gene data show CDR1 as MNHEY and CDR2 as SVGEGT. Trimming took 0 bases from V and 5 from J, leaving 11 bases between them.

There are a few counts of this clonotype. The chain links TRBV28 to TRBJ2-2, with D tentatively TRBD1 (6 bases). Germline CDR1 reads MDHEN; CDR2 reads SYDVKM. Trimming pared 6 bases from V and 2 bases from J, leaving 16 bases between. This CDR3 is built from 16 residues. CDR3 in DNA: TGTGCCAGCAGCCCCATGGGCAGGGGAAACACCGGGGAGCTGTTTTTT. Protein sequence: CASSPMGRGNTGELFF.

The V gene is TRBV2, the J gene TRBJ1-6, with D perhaps matching TRBD1 (5 bases). Trimming removed 3 bases at V and 7 bases at J, with 13 bases between. The V gene's germline CDR1 is SNHLY and CDR2 FYNNEI. CDR3 length: 15 residues. The CDR3 spells CASSDRAGSNSPLHF. The CDR3 DNA reads as TGTGCCAGCAGTGATAGGGCAGGGTCGAATTCACCCCTCCACTTT.

This rearrangement joins TRBV6-1 to TRBJ1-6; D is ambiguous. V was trimmed by 6 bases and J by 5 bases, leaving 11 bases between them. This CDR3 region has 14 residues. CDR1 MNHNS and CDR2 SASEGT come from the germline V gene. This CDR3 is CASRIPGNNSPLHF. Here the CDR3 DNA reads TGTGCCAGCAGGATACCGGGCAATAATTCACCCCTCCACTTT.